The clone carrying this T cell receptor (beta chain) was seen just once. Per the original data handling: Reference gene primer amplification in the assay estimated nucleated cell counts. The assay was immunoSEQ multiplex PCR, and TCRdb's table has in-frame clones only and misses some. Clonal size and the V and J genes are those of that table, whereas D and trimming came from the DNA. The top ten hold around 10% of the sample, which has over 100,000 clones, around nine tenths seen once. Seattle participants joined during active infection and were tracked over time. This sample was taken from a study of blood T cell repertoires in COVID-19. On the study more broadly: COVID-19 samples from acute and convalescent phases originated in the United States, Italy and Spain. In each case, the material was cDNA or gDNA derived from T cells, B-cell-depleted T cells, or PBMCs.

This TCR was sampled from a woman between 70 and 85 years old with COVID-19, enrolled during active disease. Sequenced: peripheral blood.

CDR3 nucleotides: TGTGCCAGCAGTTTACCCCGGACAGGGATGGATACGCAGTATTTT. It translates to CASSLPRTGMDTQYF. The chain uses TRBV28 and TRBJ2-3, with TRBD1 identical over 8 bases. This CDR3 contains 15 residues. V was clipped by 2 bases and J by 6 bases; unmatched bases: 7. The germline V gene encodes CDR1 MDHEN and CDR2 SYDVKM.